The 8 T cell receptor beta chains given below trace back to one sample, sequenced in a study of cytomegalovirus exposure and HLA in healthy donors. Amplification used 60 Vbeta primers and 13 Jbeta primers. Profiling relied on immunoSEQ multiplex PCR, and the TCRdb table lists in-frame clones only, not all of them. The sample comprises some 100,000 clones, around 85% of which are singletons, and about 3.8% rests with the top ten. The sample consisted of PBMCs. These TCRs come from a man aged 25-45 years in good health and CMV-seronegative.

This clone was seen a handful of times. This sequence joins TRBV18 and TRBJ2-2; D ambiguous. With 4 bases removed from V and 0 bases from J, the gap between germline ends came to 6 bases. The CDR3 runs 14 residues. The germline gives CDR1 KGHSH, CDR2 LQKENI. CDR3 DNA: TGTGCCAGCTCACGGAGTTCGAACACCGGGGAGCTGTTTTTT. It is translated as CASSRSSNTGELFF.

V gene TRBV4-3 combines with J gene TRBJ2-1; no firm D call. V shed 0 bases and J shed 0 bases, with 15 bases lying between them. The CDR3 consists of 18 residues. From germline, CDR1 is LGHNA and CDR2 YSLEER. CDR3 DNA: TGCGCCAGCAGCCAAGATCCCCCTCCGGTCCTCTCCTACAATGAGCAGTTCTTC. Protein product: CASSQDPPPVLSYNEQFF.

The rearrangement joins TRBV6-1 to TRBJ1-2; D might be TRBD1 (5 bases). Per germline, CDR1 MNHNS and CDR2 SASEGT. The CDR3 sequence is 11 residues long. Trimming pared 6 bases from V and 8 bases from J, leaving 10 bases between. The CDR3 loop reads CASRDKEGYTF. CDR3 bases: TGTGCCAGCAGGGACAAGGAAGGCTACACCTTC.

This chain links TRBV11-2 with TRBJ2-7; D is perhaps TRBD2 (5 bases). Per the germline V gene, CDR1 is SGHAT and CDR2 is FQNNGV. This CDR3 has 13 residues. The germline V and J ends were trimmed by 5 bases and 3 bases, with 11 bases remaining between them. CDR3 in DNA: TGTGCCAGCAGCATACACCGGGACTACGAGCAGTACTTC. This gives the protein CASSIHRDYEQYF. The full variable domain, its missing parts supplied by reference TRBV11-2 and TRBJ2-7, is EAGVAQSPRYKIIEKRQSVAFWCNPISGHATLYWYQQILGQGPKLLIQFQNNGVVDDSQLPKDRFSAERLKGVDSTLKIQPAKLEDSAVYLCASSIHRDYEQYFGPGTRLTVT.

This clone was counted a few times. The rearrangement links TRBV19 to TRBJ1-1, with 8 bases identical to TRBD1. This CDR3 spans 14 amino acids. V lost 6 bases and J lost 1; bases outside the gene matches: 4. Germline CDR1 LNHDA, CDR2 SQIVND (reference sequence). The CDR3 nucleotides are TGTGCCAGTAGCATCGGACAGGGGAACACTGAAGCTTTCTTT. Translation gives CASSIGQGNTEAFF. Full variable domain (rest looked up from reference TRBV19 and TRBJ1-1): DGGITQSPKYLFRKEGQNVTLSCEQNLNHDAMYWYRQDPGQGLRLIYYSQIVNDFQKGDIAEGYSVSREKKESFPLTVTSAQKNPTAFYLCASSIGQGNTEAFFGQGTRLTVV.

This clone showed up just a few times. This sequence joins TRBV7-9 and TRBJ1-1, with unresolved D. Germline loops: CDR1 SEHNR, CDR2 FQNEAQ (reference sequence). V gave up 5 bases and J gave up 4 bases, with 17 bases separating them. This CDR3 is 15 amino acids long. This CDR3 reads CASSASQWRVTEAFF. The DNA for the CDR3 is TGTGCCAGCAGCGCCAGTCAATGGAGGGTCACTGAAGCTTTCTTT.

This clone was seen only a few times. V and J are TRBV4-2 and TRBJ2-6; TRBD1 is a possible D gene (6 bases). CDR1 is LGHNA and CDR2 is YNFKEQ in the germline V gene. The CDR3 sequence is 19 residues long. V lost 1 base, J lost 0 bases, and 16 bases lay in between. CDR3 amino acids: CASSQGTGPSPSGANVLTF. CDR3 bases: TGTGCCAGCAGCCAAGGAACAGGGCCTTCCCCCTCTGGGGCCAACGTCCTGACTTTC.

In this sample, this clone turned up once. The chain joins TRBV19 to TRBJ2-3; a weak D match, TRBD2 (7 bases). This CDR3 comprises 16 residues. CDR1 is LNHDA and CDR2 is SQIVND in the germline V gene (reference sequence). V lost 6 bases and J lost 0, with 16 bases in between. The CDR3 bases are TGTGCCAGTAGGGGCCGCGGGGGACATAGCACAGATACGCAGTATTTT. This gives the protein CASRGRGGHSTDTQYF.